This entry lists 11 T cell receptor beta chains sequenced from one sample in a study of identical twins. TCRdb itself ran the 5' RACE reads through MiXCR, one entry per CDR3 protein. The sample includes about 520,000 distinct CDR3 sequences, approximately 22% of them seen just once. This sample was also put to use in a study of T cells expressing NK-cell markers.

Sequencing was done on a sample of CD4+ T cells sorted from blood. Receptors originate from a woman under 30 in good health.

CDR3: CASSPRRGTGGTDTQYF. The CDR3 bases are TGTGCCAGCAGCCCCAGGAGGGGGACAGGGGGCACAGATACGCAGTATTTT. The chain carries TRBV9 and TRBJ2-3; 10 nucleotides match TRBD1. The CDR3 consists of 17 residues. Trimming at V came to 4 bases and at J to 1 base, leaving 9 bases not matched to a gene. Germline loops: CDR1 SGDLS, CDR2 YYNGEE.

V gene TRBV18 combines with J gene TRBJ1-4; D unresolved. Germline V gene lookup returns CDR1 KGHSH and CDR2 LQKENI. The CDR3 is made up of 13 amino acids. Trimming removed 6 bases at V and 5 bases at J, with 10 bases between. This chain's CDR3 is CASSKTLNEKLFF. CDR3 nucleotide sequence: TGTGCCAGCTCCAAGACGTTAAATGAAAAACTGTTTTTT.

This clonotype was counted between two and nine times. The V and J genes are TRBV4-3 and TRBJ2-1; possibly TRBD1 for D (6 bases). In germline, CDR1 is LGHNA, CDR2 YSLEER. CDR3 length equals 15 residues. Trimming pared 1 base from V and 3 bases from J, leaving 10 bases between. CDR3 residues: CASSQAGTLYNEQFF. CDR3 sequence (DNA): TGCGCCAGCAGCCAAGCCGGGACACTCTACAATGAGCAGTTCTTC.

This chain joins TRBV30 and TRBJ1-1; D ambiguous. The CDR3 is 10 residues long. The germline V gene has CDR1 GTSNPN and CDR2 SVGIG (reference sequence). Trimming stripped 7 bases from V and 11 bases from J, with 14 bases between. The CDR3 loop is CALVLVGAFF. The CDR3 region has the DNA TGTGCCTTAGTCCTGGTGGGGGCTTTCTTT.

The chain recombines TRBV12-3 or TRBV12-4 with TRBJ2-5, with TRBD1 identical over 8 bases. The CDR3 has 16 amino acids. Trimming cost V 3 bases and J 4 bases; bases outside gene matches: 10. The CDR3 DNA is TGTGCCAGCAGTTTTCTGGGGACAGGTCGTAGAGAGACCCAGTACTTC. This translates into CASSFLGTGRRETQYF.

This clonotype occurred a few times. V gene TRBV12-3 or TRBV12-4 combines with J gene TRBJ1-4; 7 bases map to TRBD1. V trimming: 7 bases; J trimming: 6 bases; junction bases outside the gene matches: 8. The CDR3 covers 14 residues. CDR3 nucleotides: TGTGCCAGCAAAATGACAGGGCCTGATGAAAAACTGTTTTTT. It encodes CASKMTGPDEKLFF.

DNA for the CDR3: TGTGCCACTCGCCCCCTGGGCCGGAGCTCCTACGAGCAGTACTTC. Its translation: CATRPLGRSSYEQYF. This chain uses TRBV27 with TRBJ2-7; D is ambiguous. Trimming removed 10 bases at V and 0 bases at J, with 19 bases between. CDR3 size: 15 residues. CDR1 is MNHEY and CDR2 is SMNVEV in the germline V gene (reference sequence).

The V and J genes are TRBV15 and TRBJ2-7; tentative D call: TRBD1 (6 bases). V lost 0 bases and J lost 6, with 12 bases in between. Looked up from germline, CDR1 is LNHNV and CDR2 is YYDKDF (reference sequence). CDR3 length: 14 residues. CDR3 DNA sequence: TGTGCCACCAGCAGAGATAACAGGGAAACCGAGCAGTACTTC. As protein: CATSRDNRETEQYF.

This clonotype showed up many times. The chain is built from TRBV12-3 or TRBV12-4 and TRBJ1-1, with 9 bases that match TRBD1. The CDR3 length is 15 residues. V shed 4 bases and J 4 bases; nucleotides not matched to a gene: 7. Here the CDR3 DNA reads TGTGCCAGCAGTTCCCTAGGACAGGGGCTCACTGAAGCTTTCTTT. Translated, it gives CASSSLGQGLTEAFF.

This clonotype was seen a handful of times. CDR3 nucleotide sequence: TGCAGTGCTAAAGGCGGGATAGCGGGAGGGCACAATGAGCAGTTCTTC. The encoded protein is CSAKGGIAGGHNEQFF. The chain has TRBV20-1 and TRBJ2-1; the match to TRBD2 covers 11 bases. The CDR3 covers 16 residues. V was clipped by 4 bases and J by 5 bases; unmatched bases: 10. CDR1 is DFQATT and CDR2 is SNEGSKA in the germline V gene (reference sequence).

This clonotype was observed a handful of times. The rearrangement uses TRBV20-1 and TRBJ2-3; 14 bases line up with TRBD2. J was trimmed by 8 bases and V by 6 bases; bases with no gene match: 10. Germline values: CDR1 DFQATT, CDR2 SNEGSKA (reference sequence). The length of the CDR3 is 15 residues. CDR3 sequence reads: CSATTTSGGAPTQYF. The CDR3 DNA is TGCAGTGCCACGACGACTAGCGGGGGGGCCCCTACGCAGTATTTT.